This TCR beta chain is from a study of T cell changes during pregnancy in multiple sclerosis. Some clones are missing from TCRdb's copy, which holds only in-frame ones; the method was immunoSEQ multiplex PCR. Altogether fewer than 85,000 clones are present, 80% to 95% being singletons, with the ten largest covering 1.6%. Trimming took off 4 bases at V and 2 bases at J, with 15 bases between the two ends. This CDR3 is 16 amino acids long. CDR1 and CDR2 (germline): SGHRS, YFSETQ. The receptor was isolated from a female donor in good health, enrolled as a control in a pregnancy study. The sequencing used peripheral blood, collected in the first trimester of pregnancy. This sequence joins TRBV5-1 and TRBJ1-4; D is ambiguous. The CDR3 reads CASSTGVDWTNEKLFF. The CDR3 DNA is TGCGCCAGCAGCACCGGGGTAGACTGGACTAATGAAAAACTGTTTTTT.